One and the same sample provided the 21 T cell receptor beta chains below, sequenced in a study of Tregs in tolerant kidney transplant recipients. Assay: immunoSEQ multiplex PCR; the TCRdb copy retains only in-frame clones and omits some. The data hold about 87,000 clones, with 93% observed a single time. The sample was CD4+ T cells from blood, taken before the transplant. The origin of the receptors is a human donor who received a combined kidney and bone marrow transplant.

About this clone itself: Other DNA sequences in the sample encode the same CDR3. The V gene is TRBV4-1, the J gene TRBJ2-3; a weak D match, TRBD1 (6 bases). The CDR3 contains 13 residues. Germline V gives CDR1 MGHRA, CDR2 YSYEKL. The V end lost 6 bases, the J end lost 1 base, and 8 bases lay between the germline ends. CDR3 sequence reads: CASRRQGTDTQYF. CDR3 bases: TGCGCCAGCAGGAGACAGGGCACAGATACGCAGTATTTT.

V is TRBV4-1 and J is TRBJ1-5, with 8 bases identical to TRBD1. This CDR3 is built from 15 residues. V lost 3 bases, J lost 4 bases, and 5 bases stayed unmatched. Germline V gene lookup returns CDR1 MGHRA and CDR2 YSYEKL. In DNA, the CDR3 is TGCGCCAGCAGCCAGCCACAGGGGGGGAATCAGCCCCAGCATTTT. Translation: CASSQPQGGNQPQHF.

The rearrangement links TRBV30 to TRBJ2-1; 11 nucleotides match TRBD1. CDR3 size: 17 residues. V lost 2 bases and J lost 4; bases outside the gene matches: 10. CDR1 and CDR2 (germline): GTSNPN, SVGIG (reference sequence). In nucleotides, the CDR3 is TGTGCCTGGAGTCCAACCGGGACAGGGGGTTTATACAATGAGCAGTTCTTC. Residues: CAWSPTGTGGLYNEQFF.

This chain links TRBV6-1 with TRBJ2-2; the match to TRBD2 covers 7 bases. CDR1 and CDR2 (germline): MNHNS, SASEGT. Trimming took 1 base from V and 8 from J; bases not matched to a gene: 10. CDR3 length: 16 amino acids. In nucleotides, the CDR3 is TGTGCCAGCAGTGAAGTCGGGGGGAGGGGAAGAGGGGAGCTGTTTTTT. Translated, it gives CASSEVGGRGRGELFF.

This clone was found a few times. The chain carries TRBV7-9 and TRBJ2-1; D may be TRBD2 (6 bases). CDR3 length: 15 amino acids. Germline CDR1 and CDR2: SEHNR and FQNEAQ (reference sequence). Between the trimmed V and J ends, which lost 1 base and 5 bases, there was a span of 12 bases. The CDR3 DNA reads as TGTGCCAGCAGCTTAGTCGGGACTCAAAACAATGAGCAGTTCTTC. It encodes CASSLVGTQNNEQFF.

The rearrangement joins TRBV6-5 to TRBJ1-3, with TRBD1 identical over 7 bases. The J segment lost 4 bases and the V segment lost 6 bases, leaving 6 bases of the junction unmatched. The CDR3 loop spans 14 amino acids. From germline, CDR1 is MNHEY and CDR2 SVGAGI. CDR3 DNA: TGTGCCAGCAGAAAACAGGGGATCGGAAACACCATATATTTT. It is translated as CASRKQGIGNTIYF.

The chain couples TRBV20-1 to TRBJ1-2, with unresolved D. CDR3 length: 11 amino acids. V lost 5 bases to trimming and J lost 6 bases, with 10 bases between them. Germline V gene lookup returns CDR1 DFQATT and CDR2 SNEGSKA (reference sequence). CDR3 DNA: TGCAGTGCTTTGGAGGGCCATGGCTACACCTTC. Translation: CSALEGHGYTF.

V usage is TRBV7-2 and J usage is TRBJ2-5, with 11 nucleotides matching TRBD2. V lost 2 bases and J lost 4; bases outside the gene matches: 6. CDR1 SGHTA and CDR2 FQGNSA come from the germline V gene. This CDR3 comprises 16 residues. The CDR3 spells CASSLFSGGVVETQYF. In DNA form, the CDR3 reads TGTGCCAGCAGCTTATTTAGCGGGGGGGTCGTAGAGACCCAGTACTTC.

The V and J genes are TRBV9 and TRBJ1-1; 9 nucleotides line up with TRBD1. V was clipped by 4 bases and J by 11 bases; unmatched bases: 6. Germline CDR1 and CDR2: SGDLS and YYNGEE. The CDR3 is 12 amino acids. DNA of the CDR3: TGTGCCAGCAGCCCTAGACAGGGGGAGGCTTTCTTT. This codes for CASSPRQGEAFF. Full variable domain (rest looked up from reference TRBV9 and TRBJ1-1): DSGVTQTPKHLITATGQRVTLRCSPRSGDLSVYWYQQSLDQGLQFLIQYYNGEERAKGNILERFSAQQFPDLHSELNLSSLELGDSALYFCASSPRQGEAFFGQGTRLTVV.

This clone was seen a single time. This chain links TRBV5-1 with TRBJ1-2; TRBD1 is a possible D gene (5 bases). V lost 0 bases and J 7 bases, leaving 13 bases between the germline ends. The germline V gene encodes CDR1 SGHRS and CDR2 YFSETQ. CDR3 length: 14 amino acids. The CDR3 bases are TGCGCCAGCAGCTTGGTTGACAGTTCTACTGGCTACACCTTC. Amino acid sequence: CASSLVDSSTGYTF. The variable domain in full, with the rest retrieved from reference TRBV5-1 and TRBJ1-2, is KAGVTQTPRYLIKTRGQQVTLSCSPISGHRSVSWYQQTPGQGLQFLFEYFSETQRNKGNFPGRFSGRQFSNSRSEMNVSTLELGDSALYLCASSLVDSSTGYTFGSGTRLTVV.

The chain joins TRBV13 to TRBJ2-4, with D possibly matching TRBD2 (7 bases). The CDR3 runs to 15 residues. Germline V gene lookup returns CDR1 PRHDT and CDR2 FYEKMQ (reference sequence). V lost 4 bases, J lost 9 bases, and 19 bases lay in between. The CDR3 region is CASSSGGGGAAIQYF. CDR3 coding DNA: TGTGCCAGCAGCTCGGGAGGCGGGGGCGCGGCCATTCAGTACTTC.

This sequence joins TRBV28 and TRBJ1-5; D is uncertain. V was shortened by 4 bases and J by 0 bases, with 10 bases between the two germline ends. The CDR3 spans 15 residues. The germline V gene has CDR1 MDHEN and CDR2 SYDVKM. CDR3 protein: CASSYSAGSNQPQHF. The CDR3 DNA is TGTGCCAGCAGTTATTCCGCGGGTAGCAATCAGCCCCAGCATTTT. The full variable domain, in which reference TRBV28 and TRBJ1-5 provide the parts outside the CDR3, is DVKVTQSSRYLVKRTGEKVFLECVQDMDHENMFWYRQDPGLGLRLIYFSYDVKMKEKGDIPEGYSVSREKKERFSLILESASTNQTSMYLCASSYSAGSNQPQHFGDGTRLSIL.

The J gene is TRBJ2-7, the V gene TRBV6-1, with 8 bases that match TRBD1. Losses at the gene ends were 4 bases for V and 7 bases for J; bases not matched to a gene: 15. The CDR3 spans 16 residues. Looked up from germline, CDR1 is MNHNS and CDR2 is SASEGT. The CDR3 reads CASSGKFRQGAWEQYF. In nucleotides, the CDR3 is TGTGCCAGCAGTGGAAAGTTCAGGCAGGGGGCATGGGAGCAGTACTTC.

This rearrangement joins TRBV27 to TRBJ1-6; D may be TRBD1 (5 bases). V was clipped by 2 bases and J by 7 bases, with 9 bases between them. This CDR3 has 14 residues. Per germline, CDR1 MNHEY and CDR2 SMNVEV (reference sequence). CDR3: CASSLGQGNSPLHF. The DNA for the CDR3 is TGTGCCAGCAGTTTAGGGCAGGGAAATTCACCCCTCCACTTT.

This clone was observed a single time. This chain uses TRBV5-1 with TRBJ2-7; maybe TRBD2 (5 bases). The V end was cut by 4 bases, the J end by 3 bases, with 17 bases between. The CDR3 loop spans 15 amino acids. Germline loops: CDR1 SGHRS, CDR2 YFSETQ. CDR3 in DNA: TGCGCCAGCAGCACAACGGGAACCAATTTCTACGAGCAGTACTTC. Its protein is CASSTTGTNFYEQYF.

This rearrangement joins TRBV5-1 to TRBJ1-6, with D unresolved. This CDR3 has 14 residues. V was clipped by 1 base and J by 7 bases, with 9 bases between them. In germline, CDR1 is SGHRS, CDR2 YFSETQ. CDR3 amino acids: CASSLSEENSPLHF. The CDR3 region has the DNA TGCGCCAGCAGCTTGTCGGAGGAAAATTCACCCCTCCACTTT. The variable domain in full, completed from reference TRBV5-1 and TRBJ1-6, reads KAGVTQTPRYLIKTRGQQVTLSCSPISGHRSVSWYQQTPGQGLQFLFEYFSETQRNKGNFPGRFSGRQFSNSRSEMNVSTLELGDSALYLCASSLSEENSPLHFGNGTRLTVT.

The genes are TRBV6-1 and TRBJ2-1, with D tentatively TRBD1 (6 bases). Trimming took off 7 bases at V and 8 bases at J, with 15 bases between the two ends. This CDR3 is built from 13 residues. CDR1 is MNHNS, CDR2 SASEGT, per germline. The CDR3: CASKVRGWDEQFF. DNA of the CDR3: TGTGCCAGCAAGGTCAGGGGATGGGATGAGCAGTTCTTC.

The rearrangement joins TRBV5-6 to TRBJ2-7; 8 bases agree with TRBD1. The CDR3 runs to 15 residues. Trimming at V came to 3 bases and at J to 3 bases, leaving 8 bases not matched to a gene. Germline assignment: CDR1 SGHDT and CDR2 YYEEEE. In DNA form, the CDR3 reads TGTGCCAGCAGCTCCACAGGGGGATCCTTCTACGAGCAGTACTTC. Protein product: CASSSTGGSFYEQYF.

J is TRBJ1-1 and V is TRBV5-6, with D hard to call. CDR3 length equals 15 residues. Trimming took off 0 bases at V and 4 bases at J, with 13 bases between the two ends. Germline V gene sequence: CDR1 SGHDT, CDR2 YYEEEE. This CDR3 reads CASSLAAARSTEAFF. Here the CDR3 DNA reads TGTGCCAGCAGCTTGGCGGCAGCTAGGAGCACTGAAGCTTTCTTT. The complete variable domain, with remaining parts taken from reference TRBV5-6 and TRBJ1-1, reads DAGVTQSPTHLIKTRGQQVTLRCSPKSGHDTVSWYQQALGQGPQFIFQYYEEEERQRGNFPDRFSGHQFPNYSSELNVNALLLGDSALYLCASSLAAARSTEAFFGQGTRLTVV.

The chain links TRBV18 to TRBJ2-3; D is possibly TRBD1 (6 bases). The length of the CDR3 is 14 residues. From germline, CDR1 is KGHSH and CDR2 LQKENI. V was clipped by 7 bases and J by 0 bases, with 11 bases between them. The CDR3 sequence is CASFPQGSTDTQYF. CDR3 nucleotides: TGTGCCAGCTTTCCACAGGGTAGCACAGATACGCAGTATTTT.

The chain recombines TRBV29-1 with TRBJ2-3; D might be TRBD1 (6 bases). Germline loops: CDR1 SQVTM, CDR2 ANQGSEA. Trimming took 5 bases from V and 4 from J, leaving 10 bases between them. The length of the CDR3 is 12 residues. CDR3 protein: CSVQGRADTQYF. CDR3 nucleotide sequence: TGCAGCGTTCAGGGGCGAGCAGATACGCAGTATTTT.